Listed below are T cell receptor beta chains from one sample, sequenced in a study of tumor and adjacent non-tumor tissue in lung cancer. TCRdb passed the multiplex PCR reads through MiXCR, listing each CDR3 protein once. The sample carries some 97,000 distinct CDR3 sequences, 55% to 65% recorded once. Sample: distant non-tumor lung tissue. The receptors come from a man aged 30-40 years with non-small cell lung cancer. The conserved cysteine and the conserved F or W are not part of the CDR3 here. A D gene is named only where the DNA matches it firmly. Clone size is given for some rows only: seen once, a few or many times, or a class if the clone is expanded.

v_gene	abundance	d_gene	j_gene	CDR3aa
TRBV6-1	NA	NA	TRBJ1-5	ASSGHRQQHSNQPQH
TRBV6-4	NA	NA	TRBJ2-7	ASSDKGPPTYEQN
TRBV10-3	NA	NA	TRBJ2-1	AITKTGERLGKNNEQF
TRBV4-3	NA	NA	TRBJ1-2	ASSRHSGALRRYGYT
TRBV6-1	NA	TRBD1	TRBJ1-2	ASRGNRGNNYDYT
TRBV11-2	few	TRBD1	TRBJ2-1	GSSSPGTGRFYEQF
TRBV12-3/TRBV12-4	NA	NA	TRBJ1-2	ASSLGDGYI
TRBV11-3	NA	NA	TRBJ1-3	ASSPSTEGRENTIH
TRBV20-1	NA	NA	TRBJ2-3	SVEVGAVRTDTQY
TRBV11-2	few	TRBD2	TRBJ2-3	AISHSGGSTDTQY
TRBV11-2	NA	NA	TRBJ2-7	ASSLPGRGGAYEQY
TRBV24-1	NA	NA	TRBJ2-1	ATSDFRLDNEQF
TRBV20-1	NA	TRBD2	TRBJ2-5	SAPWGGKTQY
TRBV20-1	NA	NA	TRBJ2-4	SARYGRGKNIQY
TRBV20-1	NA	NA	TRBJ2-3	STPGLSDTQY
TRBV29-1	NA	NA	TRBJ2-7	SVGGTVNIYEQY
TRBV6-1	NA	NA	TRBJ2-3	ASRVLAGRFITDTQY
TRBV20-1	NA	NA	TRBJ2-5	CAVTLSMETQY
TRBV5-4	NA	NA	TRBJ1-6	ASSRSQGGTRPPLH
TRBV11-1	NA	NA	TRBJ2-4	ASIHSGRAIKNIQY
TRBV30	NA	TRBD2	TRBJ2-3	AWIPGLVASRDTQY
TRBV11-2	NA	NA	TRBJ2-7	ARSLAAESYEQY
TRBV11-2	NA	TRBD1	TRBJ1-1	ASKRGHTEAF
TRBV20-1	NA	NA	TRBJ2-7	CARSESRYEQY
TRBV11-2	few	NA	TRBJ2-3	ASSPVSDTQY
TRBV12-3/TRBV12-4	NA	TRBD1	TRBJ1-2	ARSWGQPGGYT
TRBV11-3	once	NA	TRBJ2-1	ANSPTAGNVQF
TRBV4-2	many	NA	TRBJ2-2	ASSQVVTGELF
TRBV12-3/TRBV12-4	many	NA	TRBJ1-4	ASSLGLHNEKLF
TRBV3-1	NA	TRBD2	TRBJ2-3	ASSPRGLAGGQGDTQY
TRBV29-1	many	NA	TRBJ2-1	SVGRTANNEQF
TRBV6-5	NA	NA	TRBJ2-5	ASSLTGARQETQD
TRBV20-1	NA	TRBD2	TRBJ2-1	NARWGLADTPYNVQF
TRBV11-2	many	TRBD1	TRBJ2-7	ASSPGQGVYEQY
TRBV12-3/TRBV12-4	many	TRBD1	TRBJ2-1	ASGRPGQGYNEQF
TRBV20-1	NA	TRBD1	TRBJ1-1	SASGWDSVNTEAF
TRBV11-2	NA	TRBD2	TRBJ2-1	ASSLSSGIKGQF
TRBV6-1	many	NA	TRBJ2-5	ASSDWRPYQETQY
TRBV11-2	NA	NA	TRBJ2-1	ASAPERTLFGEQF
TRBV4-1	NA	NA	TRBJ2-3	ASRSSDYRSTDTHY
TRBV6-5	NA	NA	TRBJ2-3	ASSNGIRADTQY
TRBV4-1	NA	NA	TRBJ1-2	ASSQAYIQNHGYT
TRBV20-1	NA	TRBD2	TRBJ2-5	SARVGGKTQH
TRBV20-1	NA	TRBD2	TRBJ2-4	SALGSGSSGGAMDIQY
TRBV29-1	NA	TRBD2	TRBJ2-5	SVDGLAGVGWQETQY
TRBV12-3/TRBV12-4	NA	NA	TRBJ2-3	AGSRRPSGGAGDTQY
TRBV20-1	NA	TRBD2	TRBJ2-7	SARGGSAGFPVEQY
TRBV10-3	NA	NA	TRBJ2-5	ATDMGELETQY
TRBV11-1	NA	NA	TRBJ2-1	ASRLTEGSYNVQL
TRBV20-1	NA	NA	TRBJ2-5	SARETRTQY
TRBV29-1	many	TRBD2	TRBJ2-1	SVEEGSGTYNEQF